The T cell receptor (beta chain) described here comes from a study of blood T cell repertoires in COVID-19. Authors' analysis steps: The authors estimated nucleated cell counts from reference gene primer amplification. Only in-frame clones appear in the TCRdb table, and some are missing; sequencing was by immunoSEQ multiplex PCR. V, J and clone size are taken as reported in that table, and D and trimming were inferred from the DNA itself. Among a few hundred thousand clones listed, about 80% were seen once. For recovered donors of Cohort 3, there were two negative PCRs, clearance, or symptom resolution. Between the trimmed V and J ends, which lost 2 bases and 9 bases, there was a span of 5 bases. Per germline, CDR1 SGHVS and CDR2 FNYEAQ. The CDR3 contains 11 residues. This clone was counted once. Other DNA sequences in the sample encode the same CDR3.

The chain carries TRBV7-6 and TRBJ2-1, with D unresolved. This TCR derives from a middle-aged man who had recovered from COVID-19. Sample: PBMCs or T cells enriched from blood (not recorded which). DNA of the CDR3: TGTGCCAGCAGCTTAAGCTCTGAGCAGTTCTTC. Residues: CASSLSSEQFF.